The clone carrying this TCR beta chain came up once. In germline, CDR1 is SNHLY, CDR2 FYNNEI. V gave up 6 bases and J gave up 2 bases; unmatched junction bases: 5. The CDR3 is made up of 14 amino acids. These data come from a study of blood T cell repertoires in COVID-19. Overall study context: Samples of COVID-19 (acute and convalescent) were obtained from the United States, Italy and Spain. Sources were T cells, B-cell-depleted T cells, or PBMCs; the material itself was cDNA or gDNA.

Per the original methods: Reference gene primer amplification yielded estimated nucleated cell counts. Measured with immunoSEQ multiplex PCR; TCRdb has only the in-frame clones, and not every one. D and trimming come from the DNA, and the V and J calls and clone size come from that table. Counted here are under 350,000 clones, roughly 86% occurring once; the ten biggest clones make up over 1%. The chain combines TRBV2 with TRBJ2-3, with 7 bases lining up with TRBD2. The material sequenced was peripheral blood. This receptor was taken from a man in his 70s with acute or convalescent COVID-19. CDR3 loop: CASRAGLVTDTQYF. The CDR3 DNA reads as TGTGCCAGCAGGGCTGGACTAGTCACAGATACGCAGTATTTT.